This entry lists 14 T cell receptor beta chains sequenced from one sample in a study of molecular identifiers for immune sequencing clone quantification. In TCRdb, the PCR reads were re-called with MiXCR into one record per CDR3 protein. This table holds about 100,000 distinct CDR3 sequences, roughly 38% found once. Sequenced material: naive CD8+ T cells from blood, with Jurkat cell RNA spiked in. Subset reported: FACS-sorted CD8+CD4-CCR7+CD45RA+ naive T cells. Source of these receptors: a human donor in good health. Some libraries in this study had Jurkat cell RNA spiked in.

The chain uses TRBV15 and TRBJ2-7; possibly TRBD2 for D (6 bases). The CDR3 contains 15 residues. V gave up 4 bases and J gave up 0 bases, with 13 bases separating them. CDR1 and CDR2 (germline): LNHNV, YYDKDF (reference sequence). The DNA of the CDR3 is TGTGCCACCAGCAAGGGACTCGGATTCTCCTACGAGCAGTACTTC. This encodes CATSKGLGFSYEQYF.

On this clonotype itself: This could be a read error, since a much larger clone is one nucleotide away. The genes are TRBV5-1 and TRBJ2-3; 7 bases fit TRBD2. V shed 0 bases, J shed 0 bases, and the junction held 13 bases outside the gene matches. CDR3 length: 19 residues. Germline CDR1 SGHRS, CDR2 YFSETQ. CDR3 loop: CASSLDHWGSGPSTDTQYF. CDR3 nucleotides: TGCGCCAGCAGCTTGGATCATTGGGGTAGCGGGCCCAGCACAGATACGCAGTATTTT.

The CDR3 region is CASSVDGISGRKDTQYF. CDR3 nucleotides: TGTGCCAGCAGCGTAGATGGGATTAGCGGGAGGAAAGATACGCAGTATTTT. This rearrangement joins TRBV9 to TRBJ2-3; 10 nucleotides line up with TRBD2. Per the germline V gene, CDR1 is SGDLS and CDR2 is YYNGEE. The CDR3 contains 17 residues. Germline trimming cut 0 bases from V and 5 bases from J; bases unmatched to any gene: 9.

To note about this clonotype: With a much larger clone just one base away, this may be a read error. This chain links TRBV7-2 with TRBJ2-3, with 7 bases identical to TRBD1. The CDR3 has 15 residues. The V gene end was trimmed by 7 bases and the J gene end by 14 bases; junction bases not matched to a gene: 21. Germline V gene lookup returns CDR1 SGHTA and CDR2 FQGNSA. CDR3 nucleotide sequence: TGTGCCAGCATCCCCACCGGGACAGCCATCCCGGCGTTGTATTTT. Translation gives CASIPTGTAIPALYF.

The chain couples TRBV6-1 to TRBJ1-1; D perhaps matches TRBD1 (5 bases). The length of the CDR3 is 14 residues. V lost 2 bases and J lost 5, with 12 bases in between. CDR1 and CDR2 (germline): MNHNS, SASEGT. CDR3 nucleotides: TGTGCCAGCAGTGAACGGGGGAGGGGAACTGAAGCTTTCTTT. The encoded protein is CASSERGRGTEAFF.

About this clonotype itself: Being one base from a much bigger clone, this may be a read error. The chain is built from TRBV12-3 or TRBV12-4 and TRBJ2-2; no clear D. CDR3 length: 13 amino acids. Between the trimmed V and J ends, which lost 7 bases and 6 bases, there was a span of 12 bases. DNA for the CDR3: TGTGCCAGCACCTCAGGAGACGCCGGGGAGCTGTTTTTT. Translated: CASTSGDAGELFF.

The chain is built from TRBV20-1 and TRBJ2-3; TRBD2 aligns across 11 bases. The CDR3 consists of 16 residues. V shed 5 bases, J shed 3 bases, and the junction held 10 bases outside the gene matches. Germline-derived CDR1 and CDR2 are DFQATT and SNEGSKA (reference sequence). CDR3 nucleotides: TGCAGTGCTCACGGGGTAGCGGGAGGGATGACAGATACGCAGTATTTT. Translating gives CSAHGVAGGMTDTQYF.

The sample holds a few counts of this clonotype. The chain couples TRBV7-8 to TRBJ2-3; no definite D call. The CDR3 is 13 amino acids. Looked up from germline, CDR1 is SGHVS and CDR2 is FQNEAQ. V shed 0 bases and J shed 4 bases, with 5 bases lying between them. The DNA of the CDR3 is TGTGCCAGCAGCTTAGCGGGTCCAGATACGCAGTATTTT. Translated: CASSLAGPDTQYF.

This clonotype was seen repeatedly, ten times or more. The chain links TRBV10-3 to TRBJ2-5; weak D call: TRBD1 (5 bases). Germline V gene lookup returns CDR1 ENHRY and CDR2 SYGVKD. CDR3 length: 15 residues. The V end lost 0 bases, the J end lost 2 bases, and 10 bases lay between the germline ends. CDR3 residues: CAISESLGLQETQYF. DNA of the CDR3: TGTGCCATCAGTGAGTCGCTGGGGCTGCAAGAGACCCAGTACTTC.

V and J are TRBV9 and TRBJ2-7; D is possibly TRBD1 (6 bases). The CDR3 has 14 residues. Germline V CDR1 and CDR2: SGDLS, YYNGEE. V lost 4 bases and J lost 1, with 12 bases in between. Here the CDR3 reads CASSLTTGSYEQYF. The CDR3 DNA follows: TGTGCCAGCAGCTTAACCACAGGGTCCTACGAGCAGTACTTC.

Ten or more counts support this clonotype. V and J are TRBV7-8 and TRBJ2-1, with D maybe TRBD2 (6 bases). V was clipped by 2 bases and J by 8 bases, with 13 bases between them. The CDR3 runs 14 residues. Germline loops: CDR1 SGHVS, CDR2 FQNEAQ. This CDR3 reads CASSLYSSEDEQFF. The CDR3 DNA sequence: TGTGCCAGCAGCTTATACTCTAGCGAAGATGAGCAGTTCTTC.

CDR3 residues: CASNNPRDSRTDTQYF. The CDR3 region has the DNA TGTGCCAGTAACAACCCCCGGGACAGCCGCACAGATACGCAGTATTTT. This chain uses TRBV19 with TRBJ2-3; 7 bases match TRBD1. The CDR3 covers 16 residues. V dropped 7 bases and J dropped 1; count of bases not matched to a gene: 11. Germline V gene lookup returns CDR1 LNHDA and CDR2 SQIVND (reference sequence). Drawing the rest from reference TRBV19 and TRBJ2-3, the complete variable domain is DGGITQSPKYLFRKEGQNVTLSCEQNLNHDAMYWYRQDPGQGLRLIYYSQIVNDFQKGDIAEGYSVSREKKESFPLTVTSAQKNPTAFYLCASNNPRDSRTDTQYFGPGTRLTVL.

V and J are TRBV5-1 and TRBJ1-1; D is uncertain. The germline CDR1 and CDR2 sequences are SGHRS and YFSETQ. Trimming removed 1 base from V and 1 base from J, with 8 bases in between. The CDR3 has 14 residues. CDR3 bases: TGCGCCAGCAGCTTGTTCGCGGGGAACACTGAAGCTTTCTTT. Translation: CASSLFAGNTEAFF.

This clonotype showed up just a few times. This rearrangement joins TRBV9 to TRBJ2-7, with D perhaps assigned TRBD1 or TRBD2 (5 bases each). CDR3 length: 14 amino acids. Germline CDR1 reads SGDLS; CDR2 reads YYNGEE. The V gene lost 0 bases and the J gene lost 2 bases, with 9 bases spanning the gap. CDR3 sequence: CASSVEGTAYEQYF. The CDR3 DNA is TGTGCCAGCAGCGTAGAGGGGACCGCCTACGAGCAGTACTTC. The whole variable domain, remainder taken from reference TRBV9 and TRBJ2-7, is DSGVTQTPKHLITATGQRVTLRCSPRSGDLSVYWYQQSLDQGLQFLIQYYNGEERAKGNILERFSAQQFPDLHSELNLSSLELGDSALYFCASSVEGTAYEQYFGPGTRLTVT.